The 11 T cell receptor beta chains given below trace back to one sample, sequenced in a study of blood T cell repertoires in COVID-19. Repertoires were generated with immunoSEQ multiplex PCR, while TCRdb's copy carries only in-frame clones and drops some. The table includes about 180,000 clones, around 83% detected once. The sequenced sample consisted of peripheral blood. The receptors originated from an older woman with COVID-19, enrolled during active disease.

V usage is TRBV7-2 and J usage is TRBJ1-5, with no clear D. The V gene's germline CDR1 is SGHTA and CDR2 FQGNSA. This CDR3 is 15 amino acids long. The germline V and J ends were trimmed by 1 base and 4 bases, with 11 bases remaining between them. This CDR3 reads CASSLGQAGNQPQHF. For the CDR3, the DNA is TGTGCCAGCAGCTTAGGGCAGGCGGGAAATCAGCCCCAGCATTTT.

This clone was recorded once. The chain couples TRBV7-2 to TRBJ2-7; 8 bases match TRBD1. The CDR3 is 16 residues long. J lost 2 bases, V lost 5 bases, and 11 bases had no gene match. CDR1 is SGHTA and CDR2 is FQGNSA in the germline V gene. This CDR3 is CASSPAVGRGPYEQYF. As DNA, the CDR3 is TGTGCCAGCAGCCCAGCGGTCGGCAGGGGGCCCTACGAGCAGTACTTC.

This chain joins TRBV3-1 (or the pseudogene TRBV3-2) and TRBJ1-1; tentative D call: TRBD1 (5 bases). The germline V gene encodes CDR1 LGHDT and CDR2 YNNKEL (reference sequence). The ends were cut back, 2 bases at V and 4 bases at J, with 8 bases in the middle. The CDR3 has 13 residues. CDR3 amino acids: CASSQSRVTEAFF. CDR3 DNA: TGTGCCAGCAGCCAAAGCAGGGTCACTGAAGCTTTCTTT.

This sequence joins TRBV4-2 and TRBJ1-1; D possibly corresponds to TRBD1 (5 bases). This CDR3 contains 14 residues. Deletions cut 1 base from V and 3 bases from J, with 9 bases between. Germline V lookup: CDR1 LGHNA, CDR2 YNFKEQ. As DNA, the CDR3 is TGTGCCAGCAGCCAAGCTGGGGGGTACACTGAAGCTTTCTTT. Translated: CASSQAGGYTEAFF.

V gene TRBV3-1 (or the pseudogene TRBV3-2) combines with J gene TRBJ1-3, with 8 nucleotides matching TRBD1. This CDR3 is 14 amino acids long. The J segment lost 0 bases and the V segment lost 6 bases, leaving 1 base of the junction unmatched. The germline V gene encodes CDR1 LGHDT and CDR2 YNNKEL (reference sequence). CDR3 sequence: CASSDRGSGNTIYF. The CDR3 bases are TGTGCCAGCAGTGACAGGGGCTCTGGAAACACCATATATTTT.

The genes are TRBV7-2 and TRBJ2-3; 7 bases are a match to TRBD2. Germline V gene lookup returns CDR1 SGHTA and CDR2 FQGNSA. The CDR3 extends over 19 amino acids. V lost 1 base to trimming and J lost 2 bases; unmatched junction nucleotides: 15. DNA of the CDR3: TGTGCCAGCAGCTTAGTTTCCATTAGCGGGCCCTTGTTCACAGATACGCAGTATTTT. The encoded protein is CASSLVSISGPLFTDTQYF.

The chain uses TRBV14 and TRBJ2-1; 8 nucleotides align to TRBD2. The CDR3 length is 16 residues. From germline, CDR1 is SGHDN and CDR2 FVKESK. V was clipped by 2 bases and J by 0 bases; unmatched bases: 3. The CDR3 region is CASSQLAGLSYNEQFF. The CDR3 DNA sequence: TGTGCCAGCAGCCAACTAGCGGGCCTCTCCTACAATGAGCAGTTCTTC.

This CDR3 reads CATKLASIYNEQFF. CDR3 nucleotide sequence: TGCGCCACGAAACTAGCTTCGATCTACAATGAGCAGTTCTTC. This rearrangement joins TRBV5-1 to TRBJ2-1; the D gene is possibly TRBD2 (6 bases). V gave up 9 bases and J gave up 3 bases, with 16 bases separating them. Germline CDR1 is SGHRS and CDR2 is YFSETQ. The CDR3 spans 14 residues. Together with reference TRBV5-1 and TRBJ2-1, the CDR3 gives the full variable domain: KAGVTQTPRYLIKTRGQQVTLSCSPISGHRSVSWYQQTPGQGLQFLFEYFSETQRNKGNFPGRFSGRQFSNSRSEMNVSTLELGDSALYLCATKLASIYNEQFFGPGTRLTVL.

The chain combines TRBV7-9 with TRBJ2-7; 9 bases fit TRBD2. The junction had 5 bases not matched to a gene; V was cut back by 4 bases and J by 4 bases. This CDR3 is built from 14 residues. Germline CDR1 and CDR2: SEHNR and FQNEAQ (reference sequence). CDR3 in DNA: TGTGCCAGCAGCTGGGGCGGGAGGGTATACGAGCAGTACTTC. This translates into CASSWGGRVYEQYF.

The chain couples TRBV5-4 to TRBJ1-5; the D gene is possibly TRBD1 (6 bases). The V gene lost 1 base and the J gene lost 4 bases, with 9 bases spanning the gap. The CDR3 consists of 14 residues. Looked up from germline, CDR1 is SGHNT and CDR2 is YYREEE (reference sequence). The CDR3 loop reads CASSLQGTNQPQHF. The CDR3 bases are TGTGCCAGCAGCTTGCAGGGGACGAATCAGCCCCAGCATTTT.

V usage is TRBV5-1 and J usage is TRBJ2-2; D not certain. The V gene lost 2 bases and the J gene lost 1 base, with 6 bases spanning the gap. The CDR3 has 14 amino acids. Germline V gene sequence: CDR1 SGHRS, CDR2 YFSETQ. CDR3 sequence: CASSFSGNTGELFF. The CDR3 DNA reads TGCGCCAGCAGCTTTTCCGGGAACACCGGGGAGCTGTTTTTT.